Shown below are 23 T cell receptor beta chains from a single sample sequenced in a study of radiotherapy plus CTLA-4 blockade in lung cancer. Sequencing was performed with immunoSEQ multiplex PCR; in TCRdb, only in-frame clones are kept and a portion is missing. The profile covers 30,000 to 45,000 clones, with about two thirds appearing a single time and approximately 10% taken by the ten largest. This specimen consisted of peripheral blood, obtained from a patient treated with radiotherapy plus ipilimumab. Receptors originate from a human donor with non-small cell lung cancer who had stable disease on radiotherapy plus ipilimumab.

The chain links TRBV5-6 to TRBJ2-2, with D tentatively TRBD2 (7 bases). Trimming took 8 bases from V and 1 from J, leaving 15 bases between them. CDR3 length: 15 residues. CDR1 is SGHDT, CDR2 YYEEEE, per germline. The chain's CDR3 is CASRRGGKNTGELFF. In nucleotides, the CDR3 is TGTGCCAGTCGGAGGGGGGGGAAGAACACCGGGGAGCTGTTTTTT.

This clone was found a few times. This chain links TRBV4-1 with TRBJ1-4; D ambiguous. The CDR3 covers 17 residues. V lost 1 base, J lost 1 base, and 13 bases lay in between. Germline V CDR1 and CDR2: MGHRA, YSYEKL. The CDR3 nucleotides read TGCGCCAGCAGCCAAGCCCCACTAGGGAAAACTAATGAAAAACTGTTTTTT. Protein sequence: CASSQAPLGKTNEKLFF.

The chain combines TRBV25-1 with TRBJ2-3; tentatively, D is TRBD1 (6 bases). Trimming removed 9 bases from V and 4 bases from J, with 8 bases in between. The germline gives CDR1 MGHDK, CDR2 SYGVNS. The CDR3 has 11 residues. CDR3 DNA: TGTGCCAGTGGACAGTCAGATACGCAGTATTTT. Its translation is CASGQSDTQYF.

The chain combines TRBV30 with TRBJ1-5; TRBD1 matches at 12 bases. The CDR3 contains 15 residues. The V and J ends lost 3 bases and 6 bases, in that order; junction bases with no gene match: 6. Germline V gene sequence: CDR1 GTSNPN, CDR2 SVGIG (reference sequence). CDR3 DNA sequence: TGTGCCTGGAGCTGGGGACAGGGGGCAAGTCAGCCCCAGCATTTT. It is translated as CAWSWGQGASQPQHF. Variable domain in full (rest from reference TRBV30 and TRBJ1-5): SQTIHQWPATLVQPVGSPLSLECTVEGTSNPNLYWYRQAAGRGLQLLFYSVGIGQISSEVPQNLSASRPQDRQFILSSKKLLLSDSGFYLCAWSWGQGASQPQHFGDGTRLSIL.

The chain's CDR3 is CASSQTGIAEAFF. CDR3 bases: TGTGCCAGCAGTCAAACAGGGATCGCTGAAGCTTTCTTT. V and J are TRBV2 and TRBJ1-1; D may be TRBD1 (6 bases). V was clipped by 5 bases and J by 6 bases, with 13 bases between them. Germline values: CDR1 SNHLY, CDR2 FYNNEI. The CDR3 consists of 13 residues.

The V call is TRBV7-8, the J call TRBJ2-5, with 10 bases aligning to TRBD2. J gave up 7 bases and V 1 base, and 6 bases lay outside the gene matches. Germline V gives CDR1 SGHVS, CDR2 FQNEAQ. The CDR3 extends over 15 amino acids. This CDR3 is CASSLGTSGPGTQYF. For the CDR3, the DNA is TGTGCCAGCAGCTTAGGGACTAGCGGACCCGGGACCCAGTACTTC.

The chain has TRBV5-4 and TRBJ1-5; D may be TRBD1 (5 bases). CDR3 length: 15 residues. V was clipped by 4 bases and J by 4 bases, with 15 bases between them. CDR1 is SGHNT and CDR2 is YYREEE in the germline V gene (reference sequence). The CDR3 is CASSAFLGGNQPQHF. In DNA form, the CDR3 reads TGTGCCAGCAGCGCATTCCTGGGGGGGAATCAGCCCCAGCATTTT.

The chain has TRBV5-1 and TRBJ2-7; 9 bases align to TRBD1. This CDR3 spans 15 amino acids. Losses at the gene ends were 1 base for V and 5 bases for J; bases not matched to a gene: 7. The V gene's germline CDR1 is SGHRS and CDR2 YFSETQ. CDR3 protein: CASSLTRTGEDEQYF. In nucleotides, the CDR3 is TGCGCCAGCAGCTTGACAAGGACAGGGGAGGACGAGCAGTACTTC.

This chain connects TRBV10-2 to TRBJ1-6; 9 bases fit TRBD1. V was clipped by 6 bases and J by 7 bases; unmatched bases: 4. This CDR3 comprises 14 residues. The germline V gene encodes CDR1 WSHSY and CDR2 SAAADI. CDR3 in DNA: TGCGCCAGCAGGGCGGGACAGGGCAATTCACCCCTCCACTTT. Its protein is CASRAGQGNSPLHF.

This clone was seen only once. This chain links TRBV6-1 with TRBJ2-4; D perhaps matches TRBD1 (5 bases). The germline V and J ends were trimmed by 3 bases and 0 bases, with 6 bases remaining between them. This CDR3 has 14 residues. Germline V lookup: CDR1 MNHNS, CDR2 SASEGT. CDR3 DNA sequence: TGTGCCAGCAGTGAGCAGGGAGCCAAAAACATTCAGTACTTC. Amino acid sequence: CASSEQGAKNIQYF.

This clone was observed a single time. The chain employs TRBV6-6 and TRBJ2-7; D perhaps matches TRBD1 (5 bases). Germline values: CDR1 MNHNY, CDR2 SVGAGI (reference sequence). The CDR3 extends over 14 amino acids. V lost 5 bases to trimming and J lost 2 bases, with 13 bases between them. CDR3 sequence: CASSTNDRTYEQYF. CDR3 DNA sequence: TGTGCCAGCAGTACCAACGACAGAACCTACGAGCAGTACTTC.

This clone has only a few counts. This chain joins TRBV6-5 and TRBJ1-1; D is unclear. The V end lost 6 bases, the J end lost 5 bases, and 19 bases lay between the germline ends. CDR1 and CDR2 from the germline V gene are MNHEY and SVGAGI. The CDR3 has 15 amino acids. This chain's CDR3 is CASSSRGDSRTEAFF. The CDR3 DNA sequence: TGTGCCAGCAGCTCTCGCGGGGATTCGAGAACTGAAGCTTTCTTT.

V and J are TRBV5-6 and TRBJ1-5; TRBD1 is a possible D gene (5 bases). Per germline, CDR1 SGHDT and CDR2 YYEEEE. V shed 1 base and J shed 11 bases, with 22 bases lying between them. The CDR3 has 16 residues. The CDR3 region has the DNA TGTGCCAGCAGCTTGTTAGCCGCGGGGGGAAGGTCGACCCAGCATTTT. The encoded protein is CASSLLAAGGRSTQHF.

The rearrangement joins TRBV5-5 to TRBJ2-1, with D possibly being TRBD2 (6 bases). CDR1 and CDR2 from the germline V gene are SGHKS and YYEKEE (reference sequence). This CDR3 has 16 residues. Trimming took 4 bases from V and 2 from J, leaving 16 bases between them. The CDR3 bases are TGTGCCAGCAGCGAGCGGTGGGGGGAAACCTACAATGAGCAGTTCTTC. This sequence encodes CASSERWGETYNEQFF. Using reference TRBV5-5 and TRBJ2-1 for the parts outside the CDR3, the full variable domain is DAGVTQSPTHLIKTRGQQVTLRCSPISGHKSVSWYQQVLGQGPQFIFQYYEKEERGRGNFPDRFSARQFPNYSSELNVNALLLGDSALYLCASSERWGETYNEQFFGPGTRLTVL.

The V and J genes are TRBV4-3 and TRBJ2-5, with 9 bases fitting TRBD2. CDR3 length: 17 residues. V gave up 0 bases and J gave up 0 bases; unmatched junction bases: 5. Germline V CDR1 and CDR2: LGHNA, YSLEER. The chain's CDR3 is CASSQDWSSGDQETQYF. The CDR3 nucleotides read TGCGCCAGCAGCCAAGATTGGTCTAGCGGGGACCAAGAGACCCAGTACTTC.

This chain links TRBV28 with TRBJ2-4, with TRBD1 identical over 8 bases. V lost 8 bases and J lost 3; bases outside the gene matches: 3. The length of the CDR3 is 13 residues. The germline V gene encodes CDR1 MDHEN and CDR2 SYDVKM. The CDR3: CASGGTGKNIQYF. Written as DNA, the CDR3 is TGTGCCAGCGGCGGGACAGGCAAAAACATTCAGTACTTC.

The rearrangement links TRBV11-3 to TRBJ1-1; no definite D call. The germline V gene has CDR1 SGHNT and CDR2 YENEEA. V lost 2 bases to trimming and J lost 6 bases, with 10 bases between them. The CDR3 totals 13 residues. DNA of the CDR3: TGTGCCAGCAGCTTAATTCGTGCGGCTGAAGCTTTCTTT. It specifies CASSLIRAAEAFF.

The rearrangement joins TRBV5-4 to TRBJ2-5, with 8 bases aligning to TRBD1. The J call may be faulty, since TRBJ2-7 better matches the DNA end. CDR1 and CDR2 from the germline V gene are SGHNT and YYREEE (reference sequence). The CDR3 consists of 15 residues. For the CDR3, the DNA is TGTGCCAGCAGCCCGACCCGGGACAGGCTAAACGAGCAGTACTTC. Its translation: CASSPTRDRLNEQYF.

The chain joins TRBV28 to TRBJ2-7; the D gene is possibly TRBD1 (6 bases). The V gene's germline CDR1 is MDHEN and CDR2 SYDVKM. V was cut by 6 bases and J by 2 bases, with 8 bases left in between. The CDR3 has 12 residues. The DNA for the CDR3 is TGTGCCAGCAGGGACAGTCCCTACGAGCAGTACTTC. It encodes CASRDSPYEQYF.

The V and J genes are TRBV5-1 and TRBJ2-4; a weak D match, TRBD2 (5 bases). CDR3 length: 15 residues. V was pared by 7 bases and J by 3 bases, with 17 bases between. Germline CDR1 SGHRS, CDR2 YFSETQ. CDR3 residues: CASAPEGSGKNIQYF. The CDR3 DNA sequence: TGCGCCAGCGCCCCTGAGGGCTCAGGCAAAAACATTCAGTACTTC. The full variable domain, rest sourced from reference TRBV5-1 and TRBJ2-4, is KAGVTQTPRYLIKTRGQQVTLSCSPISGHRSVSWYQQTPGQGLQFLFEYFSETQRNKGNFPGRFSGRQFSNSRSEMNVSTLELGDSALYLCASAPEGSGKNIQYFGAGTRLSVL.

This clone appeared once. The rearrangement links TRBV25-1 to TRBJ1-1; 7 nucleotides align to TRBD1. Germline trimming cut 6 bases from V and 8 bases from J; bases unmatched to any gene: 15. The V gene's germline CDR1 is MGHDK and CDR2 SYGVNS. The CDR3 is 15 residues long. This CDR3 reads CASRNKNRDRWEAFF. CDR3 nucleotides: TGTGCCAGCAGAAACAAAAACCGGGACAGATGGGAAGCTTTCTTT.

The chain employs TRBV11-2 and TRBJ2-7; the D gene is possibly TRBD1 (6 bases). This CDR3 is built from 15 residues. The germline CDR1 and CDR2 sequences are SGHAT and FQNNGV. V lost 6 bases, J lost 2 bases, and 17 bases lay in between. The CDR3: CASSPRGSSPYEQYF. The CDR3 coding sequence is TGTGCCAGCAGTCCCAGGGGTAGTAGCCCCTACGAGCAGTACTTC.

This clone was recorded a few times. The genes are TRBV5-1 and TRBJ2-6, with a weak D call TRBD2 (5 bases). The CDR3 is 15 residues long. Deletions cut 9 bases from V and 0 bases from J, with 13 bases between. Germline CDR1 and CDR2: SGHRS and YFSETQ. The CDR3 protein is CATKPGISGANVLTF. DNA for the CDR3: TGCGCCACCAAACCGGGGATCTCTGGGGCCAACGTCCTGACTTTC. The full variable domain, its missing parts supplied by reference TRBV5-1 and TRBJ2-6, is KAGVTQTPRYLIKTRGQQVTLSCSPISGHRSVSWYQQTPGQGLQFLFEYFSETQRNKGNFPGRFSGRQFSNSRSEMNVSTLELGDSALYLCATKPGISGANVLTFGAGSRLTVL.